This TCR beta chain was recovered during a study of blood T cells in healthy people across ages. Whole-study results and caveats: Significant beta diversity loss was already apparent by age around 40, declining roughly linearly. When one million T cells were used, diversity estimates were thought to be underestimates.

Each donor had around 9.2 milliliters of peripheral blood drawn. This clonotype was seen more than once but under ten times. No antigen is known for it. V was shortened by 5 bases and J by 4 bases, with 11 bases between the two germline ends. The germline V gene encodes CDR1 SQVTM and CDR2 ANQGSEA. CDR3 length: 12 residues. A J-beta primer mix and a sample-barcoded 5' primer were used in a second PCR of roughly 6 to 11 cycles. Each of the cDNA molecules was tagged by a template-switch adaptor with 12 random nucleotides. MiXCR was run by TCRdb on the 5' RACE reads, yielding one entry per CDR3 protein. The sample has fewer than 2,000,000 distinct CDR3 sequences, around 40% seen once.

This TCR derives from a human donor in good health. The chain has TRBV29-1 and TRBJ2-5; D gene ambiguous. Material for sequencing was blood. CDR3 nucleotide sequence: TGCAGCGTTCTTGTTCACACAGAGACCCAGTACTTC. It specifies CSVLVHTETQYF. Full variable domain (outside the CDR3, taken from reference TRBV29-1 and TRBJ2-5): SAVISQKPSRDICQRGTSLTIQCQVDSQVTMMFWYRQQPGQSLTLIATANQGSEATYESGFVIDKFPISRPNLTFSTLTVSNMSPEDSSIYLCSVLVHTETQYFGPGTRLLVL.